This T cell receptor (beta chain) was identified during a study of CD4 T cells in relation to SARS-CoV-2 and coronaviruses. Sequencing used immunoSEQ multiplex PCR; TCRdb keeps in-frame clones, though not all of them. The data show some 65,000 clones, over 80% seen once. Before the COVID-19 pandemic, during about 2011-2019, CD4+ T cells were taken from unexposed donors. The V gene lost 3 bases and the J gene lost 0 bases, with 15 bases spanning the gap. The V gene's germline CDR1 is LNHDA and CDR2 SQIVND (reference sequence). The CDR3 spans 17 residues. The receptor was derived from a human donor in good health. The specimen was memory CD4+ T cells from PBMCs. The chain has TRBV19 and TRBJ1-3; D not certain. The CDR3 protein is CASSIRPQEGSGNTIYF. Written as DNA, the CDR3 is TGTGCCAGTAGTATCAGGCCTCAAGAGGGCTCTGGAAACACCATATATTTT.